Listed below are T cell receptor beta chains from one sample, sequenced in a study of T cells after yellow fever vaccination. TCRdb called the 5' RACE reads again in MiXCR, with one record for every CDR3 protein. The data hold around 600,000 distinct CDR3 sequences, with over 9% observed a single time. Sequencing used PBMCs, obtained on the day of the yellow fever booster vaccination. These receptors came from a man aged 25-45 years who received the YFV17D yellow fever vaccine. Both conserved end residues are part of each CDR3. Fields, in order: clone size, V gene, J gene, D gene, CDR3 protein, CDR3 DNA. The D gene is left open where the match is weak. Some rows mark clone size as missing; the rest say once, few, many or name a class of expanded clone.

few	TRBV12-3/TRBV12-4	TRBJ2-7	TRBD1	CASTSGQGGEQYF	TGTGCCAGCACCTCCGGACAGGGCGGCGAGCAGTACTTC
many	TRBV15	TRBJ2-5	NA	CATSREVGKETQYF	TGTGCCACCAGCAGAGAAGTTGGGAAAGAGACCCAGTACTTC
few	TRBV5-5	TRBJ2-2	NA	CASSNEGQAWGTGELFF	TGTGCCAGCAGCAATGAAGGCCAGGCCTGGGGGACCGGGGAGCTGTTTTTT
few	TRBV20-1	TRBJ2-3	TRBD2	CSASSGRDTDTQYF	TGCAGTGCTTCGAGCGGGAGAGACACAGATACGCAGTATTTT
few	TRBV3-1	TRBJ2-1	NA	CASSQKEYYNEQFF	TGTGCCAGCAGCCAAAAAGAGTACTACAATGAGCAGTTCTTC
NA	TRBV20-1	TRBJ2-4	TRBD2	CSARSRFLAEGAKNIQYF	TGCAGTGCCAGATCGAGGTTCCTAGCGGAGGGAGCCAAAAACATTCAGTACTTC
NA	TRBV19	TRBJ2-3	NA	CATTPSAQQGDTQYF	TGTGCCACCACCCCCTCCGCCCAACAAGGAGATACGCAGTATTTT
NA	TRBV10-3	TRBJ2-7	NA	CAISSAQGLSYEQYF	TGTGCCATCAGCAGCGCCCAGGGTCTCTCCTACGAGCAGTACTTC
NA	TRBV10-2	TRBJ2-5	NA	CASSESWGRTQETQYF	TGCGCCAGCAGTGAGTCGTGGGGGAGGACCCAGGAGACCCAGTACTTC
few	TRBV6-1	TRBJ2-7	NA	CASSELGHGPGEQYF	TGTGCCAGCAGTGAACTAGGACACGGGCCGGGGGAGCAGTACTTC
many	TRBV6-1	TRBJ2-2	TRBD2	CASRLAGGFPGELFF	TGTGCCAGCAGGCTAGCGGGAGGGTTTCCCGGGGAGCTGTTTTTT
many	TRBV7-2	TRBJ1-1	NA	CASSKPPWDGSEAFF	TGTGCCAGCAGTAAACCACCATGGGACGGCTCGGAAGCTTTCTTT
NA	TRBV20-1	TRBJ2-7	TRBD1	CSAREGQGGYEQYF	TGCAGTGCTAGAGAAGGACAGGGGGGCTACGAGCAGTACTTC
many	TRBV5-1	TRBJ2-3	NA	CASSLEGRTDTQYF	TGCGCCAGCAGCCTAGAAGGACGCACAGATACGCAGTATTTT
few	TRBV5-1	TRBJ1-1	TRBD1	CASSPGQALEAFF	TGCGCCAGCAGCCCTGGACAGGCTCTTGAAGCTTTCTTT
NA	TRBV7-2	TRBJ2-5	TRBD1	CASSTGQAETQYF	TGTGCCAGCAGCACAGGACAGGCGGAGACCCAGTACTTC
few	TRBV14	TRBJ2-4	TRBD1	CASSPDRANIQYF	TGTGCCAGCAGCCCCGACAGGGCGAACATTCAGTACTTC
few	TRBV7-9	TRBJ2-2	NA	CASSPPGGRAGELFF	TGTGCCAGCAGCCCCCCCGGAGGCCGGGCCGGGGAGCTGTTTTTT
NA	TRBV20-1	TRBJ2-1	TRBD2	CSATRVAGGVQFF	TGCAGTGCTACCAGGGTAGCGGGCGGGGTGCAGTTCTTC
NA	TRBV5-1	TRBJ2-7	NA	CASSLVALGEQYF	TGCGCCAGCAGCTTGGTAGCGCTGGGCGAGCAGTACTTC
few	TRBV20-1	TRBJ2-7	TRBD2	CSATSAGGLEQYF	TGCAGTGCCACTTCAGCGGGAGGGCTCGAGCAGTACTTC
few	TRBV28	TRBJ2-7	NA	CASSPKRRVTSYEQYF	TGTGCCAGCAGCCCTAAACGCCGAGTTACGTCCTACGAGCAGTACTTC
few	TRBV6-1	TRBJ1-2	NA	CASSEDSDYGYTF	TGTGCCAGCAGTGAAGACAGTGACTATGGCTACACCTTC
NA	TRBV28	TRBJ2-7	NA	CASSLPESYEQYF	TGTGCCAGCAGTCTCCCCGAGTCCTACGAGCAGTACTTC
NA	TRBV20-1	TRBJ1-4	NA	CSASQEEKLFF	TGCAGTGCTAGTCAGGAAGAAAAACTGTTTTTT
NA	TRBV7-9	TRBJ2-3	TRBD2	CASSLDPVAGGTDTQYF	TGTGCCAGCAGCTTAGACCCGGTAGCGGGAGGCACAGATACGCAGTATTTT
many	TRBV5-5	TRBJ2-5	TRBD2	CASSLGSGRASETQYF	TGTGCCAGCAGCTTGGGTAGCGGGAGGGCCTCGGAGACCCAGTACTTC
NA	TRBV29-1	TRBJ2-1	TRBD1	CSVEQGASNEQFF	TGCAGCGTTGAGCAGGGGGCGTCCAATGAGCAGTTCTTC
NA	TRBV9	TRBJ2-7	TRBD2	CASSVELAGLHEQYF	TGTGCCAGCAGCGTAGAACTAGCGGGATTACACGAGCAGTACTTC
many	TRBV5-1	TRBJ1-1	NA	CASSLDKNTEAFF	TGCGCCAGCAGCTTGGACAAAAACACTGAAGCTTTCTTT
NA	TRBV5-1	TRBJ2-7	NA	CASSLEGIQGEQYF	TGCGCCAGCAGCTTGGAAGGGATCCAGGGCGAGCAGTACTTC
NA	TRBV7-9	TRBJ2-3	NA	CASSLGGPTGTDTQYF	TGTGCCAGCAGCTTAGGCGGCCCTACGGGCACAGATACGCAGTATTTT
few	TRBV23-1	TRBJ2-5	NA	CASSQYAPGRVETQYF	TGCGCCAGCAGTCAATATGCCCCAGGCCGCGTGGAGACCCAGTACTTC
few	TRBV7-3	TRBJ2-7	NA	CASSLKAGLQQYF	TGTGCCAGCAGCTTAAAAGCCGGATTGCAGCAGTACTTC
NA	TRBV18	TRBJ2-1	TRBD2	CASSPSGLAYNEQFF	TGTGCCAGCTCACCATCGGGACTAGCCTACAATGAGCAGTTCTTC
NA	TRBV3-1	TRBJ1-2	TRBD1	CASSHTTGGTGNYGYTF	TGTGCCAGCAGCCACACTACAGGCGGGACAGGGAACTATGGCTACACCTTC
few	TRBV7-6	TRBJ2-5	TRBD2	CASSSLAGGEEETQYF	TGTGCCAGCAGTTCCTTAGCGGGAGGCGAGGAAGAGACCCAGTACTTC
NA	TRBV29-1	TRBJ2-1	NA	CSVIGARDEQFF	TGCAGCGTTATCGGGGCGAGGGATGAGCAGTTCTTC
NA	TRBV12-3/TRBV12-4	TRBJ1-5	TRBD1	CASSLRRGFNQPQHF	TGTGCCAGCAGTTTGCGCAGGGGGTTCAATCAGCCCCAGCATTTT
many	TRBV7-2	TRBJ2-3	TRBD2	CASSSQTSVDTQYF	TGTGCCAGCAGCTCCCAAACTAGCGTGGATACGCAGTATTTT